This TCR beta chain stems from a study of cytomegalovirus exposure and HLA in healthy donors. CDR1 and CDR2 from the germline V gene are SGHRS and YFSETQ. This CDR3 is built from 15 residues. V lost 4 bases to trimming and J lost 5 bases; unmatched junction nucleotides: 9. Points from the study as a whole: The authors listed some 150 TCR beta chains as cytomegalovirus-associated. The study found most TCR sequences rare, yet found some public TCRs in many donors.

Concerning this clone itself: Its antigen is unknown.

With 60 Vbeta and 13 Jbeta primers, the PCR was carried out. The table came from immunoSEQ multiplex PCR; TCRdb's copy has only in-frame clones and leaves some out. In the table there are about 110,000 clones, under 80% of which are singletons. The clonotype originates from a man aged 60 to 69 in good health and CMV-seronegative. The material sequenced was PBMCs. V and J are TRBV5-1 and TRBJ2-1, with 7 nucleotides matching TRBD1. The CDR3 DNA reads TGCGCCAGCAGCGGGACCGGGACAGTCCACAATGAGCAGTTCTTC. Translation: CASSGTGTVHNEQFF.